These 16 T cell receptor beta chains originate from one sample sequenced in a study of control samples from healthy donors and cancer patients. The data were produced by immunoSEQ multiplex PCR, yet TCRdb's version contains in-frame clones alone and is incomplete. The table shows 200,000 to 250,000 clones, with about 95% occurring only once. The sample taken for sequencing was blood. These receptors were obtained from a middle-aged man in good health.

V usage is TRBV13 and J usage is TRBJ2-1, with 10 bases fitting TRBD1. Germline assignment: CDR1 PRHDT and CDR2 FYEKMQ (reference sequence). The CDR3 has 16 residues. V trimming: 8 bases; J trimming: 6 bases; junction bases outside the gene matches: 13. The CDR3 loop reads CASGGLRQGAGNEQFF. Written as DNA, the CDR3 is TGTGCCAGCGGAGGACTAAGACAGGGGGCTGGCAATGAGCAGTTCTTC.

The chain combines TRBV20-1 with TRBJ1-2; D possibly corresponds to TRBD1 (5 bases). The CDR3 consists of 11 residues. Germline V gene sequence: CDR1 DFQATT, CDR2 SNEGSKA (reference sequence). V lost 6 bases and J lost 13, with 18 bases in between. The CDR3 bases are TGCAGTGCCGGGGACGGACCTTTCTCCACCTTC. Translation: CSAGDGPFSTF.

CDR3 residues: CASSPDLMGMNTEAFF. The CDR3 DNA sequence: TGCGCCAGCAGTCCTGACCTAATGGGTATGAACACTGAAGCTTTCTTT. V gene TRBV5-1 combines with J gene TRBJ1-1; D not certain. V was shortened by 5 bases and J by 0 bases, with 17 bases between the two germline ends. Looked up from germline, CDR1 is SGHRS and CDR2 is YFSETQ. The CDR3 runs to 16 residues.

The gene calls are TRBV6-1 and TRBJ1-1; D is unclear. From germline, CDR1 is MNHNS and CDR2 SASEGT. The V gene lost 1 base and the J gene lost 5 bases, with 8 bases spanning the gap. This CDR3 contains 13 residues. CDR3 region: CASSEVWTTEAFF. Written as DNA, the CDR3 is TGTGCCAGCAGTGAAGTTTGGACGACTGAAGCTTTCTTT.

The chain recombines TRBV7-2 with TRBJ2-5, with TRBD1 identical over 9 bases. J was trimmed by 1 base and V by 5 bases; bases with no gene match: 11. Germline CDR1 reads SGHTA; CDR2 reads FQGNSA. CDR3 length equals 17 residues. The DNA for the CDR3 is TGTGCCAGCAGCCGCTCTACTCCGGGACAGGGCCAAGAGACCCAGTACTTC. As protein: CASSRSTPGQGQETQYF.

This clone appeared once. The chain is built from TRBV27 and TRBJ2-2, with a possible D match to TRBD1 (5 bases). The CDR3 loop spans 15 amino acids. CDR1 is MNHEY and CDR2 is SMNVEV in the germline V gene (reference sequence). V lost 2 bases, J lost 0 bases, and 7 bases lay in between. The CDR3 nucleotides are TGTGCCAGCAGTTTAAGGACAACGAACACCGGGGAGCTGTTTTTT. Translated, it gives CASSLRTTNTGELFF.

The CDR3 is CASSPPQGHSYNEQFF. The CDR3 DNA reads as TGTGCCAGCAGCCCCCCCCAGGGACACTCCTACAATGAGCAGTTCTTC. V and J are TRBV9 and TRBJ2-1; TRBD1 is a possible D gene (6 bases). Trimming stripped 4 bases from V and 0 bases from J, with 14 bases between. CDR1 and CDR2 (germline): SGDLS, YYNGEE. The CDR3 extends over 16 amino acids.

The chain's CDR3 is CASSELGQGPYEQYV. CDR3 sequence (DNA): TGTGCCAGCAGTGAGCTGGGACAGGGGCCCTACGAGCAGTACGTC. This rearrangement joins TRBV6-1 to TRBJ2-7; 10 nucleotides agree with TRBD1. This CDR3 spans 15 amino acids. Germline lookup yields CDR1 MNHNS and CDR2 SASEGT. Germline trimming cut 3 bases from V and 2 bases from J; bases unmatched to any gene: 4.

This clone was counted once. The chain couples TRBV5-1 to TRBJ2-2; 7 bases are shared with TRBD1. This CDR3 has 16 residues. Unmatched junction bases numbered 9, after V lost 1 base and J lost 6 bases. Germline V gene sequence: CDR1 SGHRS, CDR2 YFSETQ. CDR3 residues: CASSLSETGPSGELFF. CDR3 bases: TGCGCCAGCAGCTTGTCGGAGACAGGGCCCTCCGGGGAGCTGTTTTTT.

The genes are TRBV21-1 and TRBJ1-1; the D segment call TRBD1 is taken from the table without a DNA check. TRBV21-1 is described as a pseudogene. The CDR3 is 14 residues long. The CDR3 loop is CASSAVRDRGYAFF. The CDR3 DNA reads TGTGCCAGCAGCGCAGTCCGGGACAGGGGTTATGCTTTCTTT.

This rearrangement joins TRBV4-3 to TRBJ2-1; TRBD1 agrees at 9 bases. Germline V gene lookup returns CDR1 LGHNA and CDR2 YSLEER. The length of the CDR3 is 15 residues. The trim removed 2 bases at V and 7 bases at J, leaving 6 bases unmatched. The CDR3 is CASSQHRTGANEQFF. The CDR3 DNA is TGCGCCAGCAGCCAACATCGGACAGGGGCAAATGAGCAGTTCTTC.

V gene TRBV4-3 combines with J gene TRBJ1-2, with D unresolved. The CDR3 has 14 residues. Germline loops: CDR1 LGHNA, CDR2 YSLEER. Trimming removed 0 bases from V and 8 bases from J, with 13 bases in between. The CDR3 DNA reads TGCGCCAGCAGCCAAGATGGCAGATTTGGAGGCTACACCTTC. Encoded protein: CASSQDGRFGGYTF.

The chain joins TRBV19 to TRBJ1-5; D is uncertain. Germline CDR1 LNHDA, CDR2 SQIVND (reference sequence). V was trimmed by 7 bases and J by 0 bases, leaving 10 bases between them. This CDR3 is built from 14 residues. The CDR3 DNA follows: TGTGCCAGTAACTACGGCTATAGCAATCAGCCCCAGCATTTT. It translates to CASNYGYSNQPQHF.

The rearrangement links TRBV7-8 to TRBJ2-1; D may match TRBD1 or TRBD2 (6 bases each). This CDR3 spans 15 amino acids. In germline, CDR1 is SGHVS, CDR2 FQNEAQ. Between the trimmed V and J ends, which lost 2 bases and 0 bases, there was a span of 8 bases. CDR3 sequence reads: CASSLRGLSYNEQFF. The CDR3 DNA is TGTGCCAGCAGCTTACGGGGGCTCTCCTACAATGAGCAGTTCTTC.

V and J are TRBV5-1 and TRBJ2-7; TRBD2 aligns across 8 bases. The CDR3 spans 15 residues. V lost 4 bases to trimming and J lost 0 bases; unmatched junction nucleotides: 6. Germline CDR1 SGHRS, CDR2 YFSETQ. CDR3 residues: CASSVSGGSSYEQYV. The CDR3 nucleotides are TGCGCCAGCAGCGTGAGCGGGGGAAGCTCCTACGAGCAGTACGTC.

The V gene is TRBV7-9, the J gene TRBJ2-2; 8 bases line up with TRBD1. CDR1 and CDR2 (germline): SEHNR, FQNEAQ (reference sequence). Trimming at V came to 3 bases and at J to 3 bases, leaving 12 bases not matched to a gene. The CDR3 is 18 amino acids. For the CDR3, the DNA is TGTGCCAGCAGCTTTCCTTTGGACAGGGAAGTATACACCGGGGAGCTGTTTTTT. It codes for CASSFPLDREVYTGELFF.